This T cell receptor beta chain stems from a study of CD8+ T cells in alopecia areata. The wider study: Treatment of the treated patients consisted of oral tofacitinib, 5 to 10 mg twice daily.

Points on this clone: Its antigen remains unknown. The same CDR3 arises from other DNA sequences in this sample as well.

Study-wide results and limits: Whether baseline CD8+ expansion is linked to response remains uncertain, given a single nonresponder. In scalp, tofacitinib significantly decreased clonality and expanded CD8+ clones among the top 100. Alphabeta T cells residing in normal skin are also sequenced in scalp samples.

The CDR3 loop spans 12 amino acids. The germline V gene encodes CDR1 SGHRS and CDR2 YFSETQ. Trimming pared 0 bases from V and 4 bases from J, leaving 4 bases between. Treatment: oral pan-JAK inhibitor, 5-10 mg twice daily. cDNA prepared by RNA extraction and subsequent reverse transcription served as the template for sequencing. TCRdb's copy holds only in-frame clones and misses some; the assay was immunoSEQ multiplex PCR. This table has about 160,000 clones, less than 70% appearing once. The rearrangement joins TRBV5-1 to TRBJ2-5, with D unresolved. The specimen was CD4+ T cells sorted from blood, collected at week 4, from a patient treated with tofacitinib. The sequence came from a human donor with alopecia areata. CDR3 amino acids: CASSLGRETQYF. CDR3 DNA sequence: TGCGCCAGCAGCTTGGGACGAGAGACCCAGTACTTC.